These 17 T cell receptor beta chains were sequenced from one sample in a study of blood T cell repertoires in COVID-19. Sequenced by immunoSEQ multiplex PCR; TCRdb stores in-frame clones only, minus some. Seen here are under 100,000 clones, 80% observed once, and the top ten hold about 12%. Input material: peripheral blood. The receptors were gathered from a woman between 40 and 50 years old with active or convalescent COVID-19.

CDR3 sequence (DNA): TGCGCCAGCAGCCAAAACGACAGGGTTGGGGAGCTGTTTTTT. Amino acids: CASSQNDRVGELFF. The chain couples TRBV5-1 to TRBJ2-2; 7 bases are a match to TRBD1. J lost 8 bases, V lost 4 bases, and 8 bases had no gene match. The CDR3 spans 14 residues. CDR1 is SGHRS, CDR2 YFSETQ, per germline.

The chain links TRBV19 to TRBJ2-4, with D unclear. Germline CDR1 is LNHDA and CDR2 is SQIVND (reference sequence). V was cut by 3 bases and J by 0 bases, with 18 bases left in between. The CDR3 is 18 residues long. This CDR3 is CASSIIFDEVLAKNIQYF. The CDR3 DNA is TGTGCCAGTAGTATTATCTTCGATGAGGTTTTAGCCAAAAACATTCAGTACTTC.

J is TRBJ1-6 and V is TRBV6-5, with 7 bases matching TRBD1. CDR3 length equals 15 residues. V gave up 6 bases and J gave up 2 bases; unmatched junction bases: 4. Germline CDR1 is MNHEY and CDR2 is SVGAGI. The CDR3 spells CASREGATYNSPLHF. In nucleotides, the CDR3 is TGTGCCAGCAGGGAGGGGGCTACCTATAATTCACCCCTCCACTTT.

The chain is built from TRBV6-1 and TRBJ1-5, with D tentatively TRBD1 (5 bases). In germline, CDR1 is MNHNS, CDR2 SASEGT. The V end lost 6 bases, the J end lost 8 bases, and 11 bases lay between the germline ends. The CDR3 loop spans 12 amino acids. CDR3 loop: CASSRDLEPQHF. The CDR3 nucleotides read TGTGCCAGCAGCAGGGATTTAGAGCCCCAGCATTTT.

As DNA, the CDR3 is TGTGCCAGCAGTTTTGGTGCTATGGGGAGCACTGAAGCTTTCTTT. It translates to CASSFGAMGSTEAFF. This chain connects TRBV27 to TRBJ1-1; D gene ambiguous. Deletions cut 3 bases from V and 4 bases from J, with 15 bases between. Germline values: CDR1 MNHEY, CDR2 SMNVEV (reference sequence). CDR3 size: 15 residues.

The rearrangement links TRBV4-1 to TRBJ2-1, with 12 nucleotides matching TRBD2. Losses at the gene ends were 3 bases for V and 3 bases for J; bases not matched to a gene: 6. This CDR3 has 17 amino acids. Per the germline V gene, CDR1 is MGHRA and CDR2 is YSYEKL. The CDR3 region is CASSHSGLAGNYNEQFF. Here the CDR3 DNA reads TGCGCCAGCAGCCATTCCGGACTAGCGGGAAACTACAATGAGCAGTTCTTC.

The CDR3, as DNA: TGTGCCAGCAGTCCCGGGACAGCCTACGAGCAGTACTTC. As protein: CASSPGTAYEQYF. This sequence joins TRBV27 and TRBJ2-7; 7 positions agree with TRBD1. The junction had 3 bases not matched to a gene; V was cut back by 5 bases and J by 2 bases. CDR3 length: 13 amino acids. In germline, CDR1 is MNHEY, CDR2 SMNVEV (reference sequence).

Details on this clone: At one end, the junction sequence differs from germline, possibly due to a read error. The V and J genes are TRBV28 and TRBJ1-1; D not certain. The CDR3 sequence is 13 residues long. Germline V gene data show CDR1 as MDHEN and CDR2 as SYDVKM. DNA for the CDR3: TGTGCCAGCAGTTTGGCGGGGAACGCTGAAGCTTTCTTT. Translating it yields CASSLAGNAEAFF.

This clone has just one count. The chain links TRBV4-3 to TRBJ2-5; no clear D gene. Trimming removed 0 bases at V and 4 bases at J, with 6 bases between. The CDR3 has 13 amino acids. The germline gives CDR1 LGHNA, CDR2 YSLEER. CDR3 protein: CASSQDWAETQYF. For the CDR3, the DNA is TGCGCCAGCAGCCAAGATTGGGCAGAGACCCAGTACTTC.

The chain is built from TRBV6-2 or TRBV6-3 and TRBJ1-2; the D gene is possibly TRBD1 (6 bases). The CDR3 is made up of 13 amino acids. V lost 6 bases to trimming and J lost 5 bases, with 13 bases between them. CDR1 is MNHEY, CDR2 SVGEGT, per germline. The CDR3 here is CASSHGQLYGYTF. CDR3 in DNA: TGTGCCAGCAGCCACGGACAGCTTTATGGCTACACCTTC.

This rearrangement joins TRBV11-2 to TRBJ1-1; 8 nucleotides match TRBD1. The V gene's germline CDR1 is SGHAT and CDR2 FQNNGV. After removal of 6 bases from V and 10 bases from J, the junction contained 7 bases not matched to a gene. This CDR3 is 12 amino acids long. The CDR3 spells CASRLDRGPAFF. CDR3 sequence (DNA): TGTGCCAGCAGGCTCGACAGGGGCCCAGCTTTCTTT.

This chain links TRBV10-1 with TRBJ2-7; TRBD1 agrees at 10 bases. The CDR3 contains 14 residues. Germline assignment: CDR1 WNHNN and CDR2 SYGVQD (reference sequence). The trim removed 6 bases at V and 5 bases at J, leaving 7 bases unmatched. CDR3 loop: CASRGDRGSHEQYF. CDR3 DNA sequence: TGCGCCAGCAGGGGGGACAGGGGATCTCACGAGCAGTACTTC.

The genes are TRBV7-2 and TRBJ1-2, with TRBD1 identical over 8 bases. The germline V gene has CDR1 SGHTA and CDR2 FQGNSA. V shed 6 bases and J 8 bases; nucleotides not matched to a gene: 14. The CDR3 has 15 residues. This CDR3 is CASSSHTDRGKGYTF. The CDR3 nucleotides read TGTGCCAGCAGTTCCCATACAGACAGGGGAAAGGGCTACACCTTC.

The J gene is TRBJ2-7, the V gene TRBV6-2 or TRBV6-3; 15 positions match TRBD2. This CDR3 comprises 17 residues. Germline V gene data show CDR1 as MNHEY and CDR2 as SVGEGT. J gave up 1 base and V 2 bases, and 3 bases lay outside the gene matches. This CDR3 reads CASSYRGTSGGSYEQYF. The CDR3 DNA is TGTGCCAGCAGTTACCGGGGGACTAGCGGGGGGTCCTACGAGCAGTACTTC.

The V gene is TRBV10-2, the J gene TRBJ2-7, with 10 bases identical to TRBD1. Germline V gene data show CDR1 as WSHSY and CDR2 as SAAADI. The V segment lost 3 bases and the J segment 6 bases; nucleotides outside the gene matches: 2. This CDR3 contains 13 residues. In nucleotides, the CDR3 is TGCGCCAGCAGTGAAAGGACAGGGGGCGAGCAGTACTTC. Its translation: CASSERTGGEQYF.

This sequence joins TRBV12-3 or TRBV12-4 and TRBJ2-3; no clear D gene. CDR3 length: 13 amino acids. V was trimmed by 3 bases and J by 2 bases, leaving 6 bases between them. DNA of the CDR3: TGTGCCAGCAGTTTCCCAGTCACAGATACGCAGTATTTT. Protein: CASSFPVTDTQYF.

The chain is built from TRBV21-1 and TRBJ1-6; the D call TRBD1 from the table was never checked on the DNA. TRBV21-1 is deemed a pseudogene. The CDR3 sequence is 17 residues long. For the CDR3, the DNA is TGTGCCAGCAACCCAGTTGGTACAGGGGGCGGAAATTCACCCCTCCACTTT. Its translation is CASNPVGTGGGNSPLHF.